This TCR beta chain was observed in a study of cytomegalovirus exposure and HLA in healthy donors. Study at large: Earlier sequencing of 150 million to 200 million T cells yielded 95 million to 120 million unique TCR beta sequences.

Notes on the study in general: Previous analysis showed most TCR beta V segments were productive about 90% or about 30% of the time.

PCR amplification relied on 60 Vbeta primers (plus 13 Jbeta primers). In the study's own analysis: An analysis that came later counted 73 million or so unique TCR beta chains, 9 million to 12 million shared. Method: immunoSEQ multiplex PCR; TCRdb's copy keeps in-frame clones and lacks some. That table gives V, J and clone size, and the DNA gave D and trimming. The sample has about 130,000 clones; about two thirds are singletons. A remark on this clone: What it binds is not known.

The sample was PBMCs. This sequence originates from a man in his fifties or sixties in good health and CMV-seropositive.

CDR3 loop: CASSFGGQSYEQYF. The CDR3 coding sequence is TGTGCCAGCAGCTTTGGGGGACAGTCCTACGAGCAGTACTTC. The chain carries TRBV7-6 and TRBJ2-7, with 7 bases lining up with TRBD1. The CDR3 is made up of 14 amino acids. After removal of 3 bases from V and 1 base from J, the junction contained 3 bases not matched to a gene. The germline V gene encodes CDR1 SGHVS and CDR2 FNYEAQ.